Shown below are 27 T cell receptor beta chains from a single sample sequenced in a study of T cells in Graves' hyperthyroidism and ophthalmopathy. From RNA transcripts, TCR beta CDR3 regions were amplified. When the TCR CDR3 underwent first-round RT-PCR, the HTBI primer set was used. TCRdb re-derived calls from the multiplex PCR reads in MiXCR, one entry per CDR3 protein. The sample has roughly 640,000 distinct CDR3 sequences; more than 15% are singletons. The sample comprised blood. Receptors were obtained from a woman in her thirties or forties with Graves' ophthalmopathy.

The CDR3 reads CASSPGGSRNQPQHF. The CDR3 DNA reads TGTGCCAGCTCACCAGGGGGTAGTCGCAATCAGCCCCAGCATTTT. V and J are TRBV18 and TRBJ1-5; D possibly corresponds to TRBD1 (5 bases). CDR1 and CDR2 from the germline V gene are KGHSH and LQKENI. The CDR3 is 15 residues long. The V gene lost 2 bases and the J gene lost 2 bases, with 10 bases spanning the gap. The variable domain in full, completed from reference TRBV18 and TRBJ1-5, reads NAGVMQNPRHLVRRRGQEARLRCSPMKGHSHVYWYRQLPEEGLKFMVYLQKENIIDESGMPKERFSAEFPKEGPSILRIQQVVRGDSAAYFCASSPGGSRNQPQHFGDGTRLSIL.

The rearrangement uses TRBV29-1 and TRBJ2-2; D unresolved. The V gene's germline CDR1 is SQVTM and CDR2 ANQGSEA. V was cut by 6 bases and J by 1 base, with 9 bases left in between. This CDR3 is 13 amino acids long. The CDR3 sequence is CSVHKGNTGELFF. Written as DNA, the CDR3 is TGCAGCGTACATAAGGGGAACACCGGGGAGCTGTTTTTT.

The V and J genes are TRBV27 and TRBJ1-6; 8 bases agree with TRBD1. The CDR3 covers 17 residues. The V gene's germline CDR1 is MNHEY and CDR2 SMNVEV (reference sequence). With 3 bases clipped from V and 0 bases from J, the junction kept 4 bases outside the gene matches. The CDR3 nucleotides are TGTGCCAGCAGTTTCGGACAGGGAAGCTCCTATAATTCACCCCTCCACTTT. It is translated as CASSFGQGSSYNSPLHF.

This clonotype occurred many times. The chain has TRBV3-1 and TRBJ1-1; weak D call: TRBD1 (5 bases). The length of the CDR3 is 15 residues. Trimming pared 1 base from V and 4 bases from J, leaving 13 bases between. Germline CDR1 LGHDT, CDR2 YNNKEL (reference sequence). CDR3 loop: CASSQGGRLGTEAFF. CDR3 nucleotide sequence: TGTGCCAGCAGCCAAGGGGGACGGCTGGGCACTGAAGCTTTCTTT.

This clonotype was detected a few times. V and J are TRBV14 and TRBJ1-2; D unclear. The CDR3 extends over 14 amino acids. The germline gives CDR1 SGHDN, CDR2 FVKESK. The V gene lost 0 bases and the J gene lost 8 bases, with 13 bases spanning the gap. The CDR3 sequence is CASSQDTVQVGYTF. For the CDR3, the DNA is TGTGCCAGCAGCCAAGATACGGTGCAGGTCGGCTACACCTTC.

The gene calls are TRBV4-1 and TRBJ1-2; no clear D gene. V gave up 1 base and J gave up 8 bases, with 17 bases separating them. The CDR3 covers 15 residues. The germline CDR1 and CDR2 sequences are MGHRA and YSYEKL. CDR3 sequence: CASSQGTVELSGYTF. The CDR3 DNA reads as TGCGCCAGCAGCCAAGGGACGGTGGAACTATCGGGCTACACCTTC.

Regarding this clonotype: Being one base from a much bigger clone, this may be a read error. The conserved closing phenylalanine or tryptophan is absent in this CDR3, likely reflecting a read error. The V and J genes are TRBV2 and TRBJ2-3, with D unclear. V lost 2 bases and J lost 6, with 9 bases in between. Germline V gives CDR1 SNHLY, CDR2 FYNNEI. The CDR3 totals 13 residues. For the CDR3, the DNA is TGTGCCAGCAGTGAATTTAATCTGGATACGCAGTATATT. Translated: CASSEFNLDTQYI.

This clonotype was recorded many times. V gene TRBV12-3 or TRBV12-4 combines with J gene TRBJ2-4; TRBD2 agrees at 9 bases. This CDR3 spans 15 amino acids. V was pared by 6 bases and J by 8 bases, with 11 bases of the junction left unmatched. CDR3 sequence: CASRPLAGTHDIQYF. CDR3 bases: TGTGCCAGCAGACCGCTAGCGGGGACCCATGACATTCAGTACTTC.

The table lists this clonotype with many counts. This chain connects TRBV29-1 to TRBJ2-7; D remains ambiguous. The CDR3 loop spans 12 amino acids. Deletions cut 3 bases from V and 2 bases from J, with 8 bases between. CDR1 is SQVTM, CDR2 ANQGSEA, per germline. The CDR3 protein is CSVEGLAYEQYF. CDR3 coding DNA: TGCAGCGTTGAGGGTCTTGCCTACGAGCAGTACTTC.

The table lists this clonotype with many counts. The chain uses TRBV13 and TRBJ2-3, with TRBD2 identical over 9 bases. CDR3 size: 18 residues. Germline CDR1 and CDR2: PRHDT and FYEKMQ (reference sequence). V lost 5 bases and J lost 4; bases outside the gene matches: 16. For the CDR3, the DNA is TGTGCCAGCAGCCACCGAGTAGGCGGGAGGGATTGGGCAGATACGCAGTATTTT. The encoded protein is CASSHRVGGRDWADTQYF.

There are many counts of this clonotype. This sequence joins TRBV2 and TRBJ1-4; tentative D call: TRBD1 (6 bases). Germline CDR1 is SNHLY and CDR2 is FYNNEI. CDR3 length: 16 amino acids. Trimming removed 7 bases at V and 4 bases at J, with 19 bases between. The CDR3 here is CASNRASGANNEKLFF. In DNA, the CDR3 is TGTGCCAGCAACCGCGCGTCGGGGGCAAATAATGAAAAACTGTTTTTT.

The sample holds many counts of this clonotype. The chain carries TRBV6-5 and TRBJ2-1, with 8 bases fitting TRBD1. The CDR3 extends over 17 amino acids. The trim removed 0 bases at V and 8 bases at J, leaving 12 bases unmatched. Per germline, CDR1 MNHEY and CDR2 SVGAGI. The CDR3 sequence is CASSYSPSTGEEDEQFF. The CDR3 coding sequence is TGTGCCAGCAGTTACTCGCCATCGACAGGGGAGGAGGATGAGCAGTTCTTC.

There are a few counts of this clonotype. The CDR3 DNA sequence: TGTGCCTGGACCCCCCAGACTAGCGGGAGTGTCCCAGATACGCAGTATTTT. It translates to CAWTPQTSGSVPDTQYF. This rearrangement joins TRBV30 to TRBJ2-3; 12 positions match TRBD2. The germline gives CDR1 GTSNPN, CDR2 SVGIG (reference sequence). The V segment lost 4 bases and the J segment 4 bases; nucleotides outside the gene matches: 12. The length of the CDR3 is 17 residues.

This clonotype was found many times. The chain's CDR3 is CASSRGPGEGYEQYF. The DNA of the CDR3 is TGTGCCAGCAGCCGCGGACCGGGGGAGGGTTACGAGCAGTACTTC. V and J are TRBV3-1 and TRBJ2-7; TRBD2 aligns across 7 bases. J was trimmed by 4 bases and V by 4 bases; bases with no gene match: 10. The germline gives CDR1 LGHDT, CDR2 YNNKEL (reference sequence). The CDR3 is 15 amino acids.

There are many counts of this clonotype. CDR3 sequence (DNA): TGCGCCAGCAGCAGGACTGTGGACAGCATCTACGAGCAGTACTTC. Its protein product is CASSRTVDSIYEQYF. The rearrangement joins TRBV5-1 to TRBJ2-7, with a possible D match to TRBD1 (6 bases). Germline V CDR1 and CDR2: SGHRS, YFSETQ. CDR3 length: 15 amino acids. Trimming removed 4 bases at V and 3 bases at J, with 17 bases between.

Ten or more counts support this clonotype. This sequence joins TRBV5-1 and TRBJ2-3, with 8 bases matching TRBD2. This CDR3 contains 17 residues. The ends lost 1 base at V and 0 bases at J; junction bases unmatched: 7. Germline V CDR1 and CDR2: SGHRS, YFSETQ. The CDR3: CASSLFGGASSTDTQYF. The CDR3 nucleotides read TGCGCCAGCAGCTTGTTCGGGGGGGCTTCTAGCACAGATACGCAGTATTTT.

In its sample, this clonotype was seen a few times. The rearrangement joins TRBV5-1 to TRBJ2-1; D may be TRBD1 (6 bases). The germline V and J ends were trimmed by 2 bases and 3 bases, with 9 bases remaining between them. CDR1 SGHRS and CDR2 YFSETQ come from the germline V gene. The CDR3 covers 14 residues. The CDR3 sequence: CASSFRTVYNEQFF. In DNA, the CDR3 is TGCGCCAGCAGCTTCCGGACAGTCTACAATGAGCAGTTCTTC.

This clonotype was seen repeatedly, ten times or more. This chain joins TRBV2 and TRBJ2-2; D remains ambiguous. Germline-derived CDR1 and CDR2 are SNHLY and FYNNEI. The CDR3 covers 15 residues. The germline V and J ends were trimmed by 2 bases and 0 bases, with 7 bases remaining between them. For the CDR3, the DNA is TGTGCCAGCAGTGAAAGACAACCGAACACCGGGGAGCTGTTTTTT. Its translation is CASSERQPNTGELFF. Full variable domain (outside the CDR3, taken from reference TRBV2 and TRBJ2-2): EPEVTQTPSHQVTQMGQEVILRCVPISNHLYFYWYRQILGQKVEFLVSFYNNEISEKSEIFDDQFSVERPDGSNFTLKIRSTKLEDSAMYFCASSERQPNTGELFFGEGSRLTVL.

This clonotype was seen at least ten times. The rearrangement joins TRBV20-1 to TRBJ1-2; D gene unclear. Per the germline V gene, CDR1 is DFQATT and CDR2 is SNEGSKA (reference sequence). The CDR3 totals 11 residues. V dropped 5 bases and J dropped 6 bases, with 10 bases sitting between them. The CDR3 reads CSAARLDGYTF. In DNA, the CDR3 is TGCAGTGCTGCCCGACTTGATGGCTACACCTTC.

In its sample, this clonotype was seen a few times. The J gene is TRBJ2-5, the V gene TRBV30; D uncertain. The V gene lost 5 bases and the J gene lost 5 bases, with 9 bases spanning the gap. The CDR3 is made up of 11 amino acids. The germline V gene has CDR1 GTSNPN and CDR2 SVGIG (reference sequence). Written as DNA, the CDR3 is TGTGCCTGGGGGATTTCGGAGACCCAGTACTTC. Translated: CAWGISETQYF.

DNA for the CDR3: TGTGCCAGCAGCTCCGGGACTAGCGGGAGGGCCAGTCGTGACACCGGGGAGCTGTTTTTT. As protein: CASSSGTSGRASRDTGELFF. The chain uses TRBV7-8 and TRBJ2-2; the match to TRBD2 covers 16 bases. J was trimmed by 3 bases and V by 4 bases; bases with no gene match: 11. The length of the CDR3 is 20 residues. Germline V gene data show CDR1 as SGHVS and CDR2 as FQNEAQ.

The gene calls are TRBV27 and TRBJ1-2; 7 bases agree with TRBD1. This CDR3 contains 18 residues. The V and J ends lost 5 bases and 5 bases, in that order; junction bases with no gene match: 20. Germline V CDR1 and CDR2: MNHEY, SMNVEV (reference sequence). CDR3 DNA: TGTGCCAGCAGTCGACACGCCTTGAGGGACAGCGATTTGTATGGCTACACCTTC. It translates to CASSRHALRDSDLYGYTF.

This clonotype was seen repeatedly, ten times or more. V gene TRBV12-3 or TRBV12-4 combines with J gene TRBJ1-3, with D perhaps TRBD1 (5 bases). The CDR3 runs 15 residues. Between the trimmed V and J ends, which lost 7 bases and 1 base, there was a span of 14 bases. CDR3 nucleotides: TGTGCCAGCACCCGACCGGGACTGTCTGGAAACACCATATATTTT. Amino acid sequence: CASTRPGLSGNTIYF.

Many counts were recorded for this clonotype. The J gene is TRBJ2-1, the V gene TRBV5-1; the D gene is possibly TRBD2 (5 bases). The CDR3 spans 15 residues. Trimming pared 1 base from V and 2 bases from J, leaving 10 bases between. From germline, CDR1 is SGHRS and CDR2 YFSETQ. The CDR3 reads CASSLRGQTYNEQFF. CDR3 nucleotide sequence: TGCGCCAGCAGCTTGCGAGGGCAGACCTACAATGAGCAGTTCTTC.

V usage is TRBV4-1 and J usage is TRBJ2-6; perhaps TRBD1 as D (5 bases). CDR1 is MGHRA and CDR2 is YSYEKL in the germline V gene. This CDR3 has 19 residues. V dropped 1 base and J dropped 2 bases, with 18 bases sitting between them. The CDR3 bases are TGCGCCAGCAGCCAAGCAGGGCAGGGCTCAGGGACTGGGGCCAACGTCCTGACTTTC. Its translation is CASSQAGQGSGTGANVLTF.

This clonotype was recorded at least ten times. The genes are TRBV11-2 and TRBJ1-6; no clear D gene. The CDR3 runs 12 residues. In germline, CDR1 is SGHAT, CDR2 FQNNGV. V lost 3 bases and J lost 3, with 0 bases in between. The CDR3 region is CASSFYNSPLHF. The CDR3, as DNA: TGTGCCAGCAGCTTCTATAATTCACCCCTCCACTTT.

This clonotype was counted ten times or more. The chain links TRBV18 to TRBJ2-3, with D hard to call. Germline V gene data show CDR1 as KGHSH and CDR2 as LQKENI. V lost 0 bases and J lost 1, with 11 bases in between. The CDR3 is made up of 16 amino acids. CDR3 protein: CASSPPASGRTDTQYF. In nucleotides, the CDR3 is TGTGCCAGCTCACCACCCGCTTCCGGGCGCACAGATACGCAGTATTTT.